This T cell receptor beta chain was observed in a study of cytomegalovirus exposure and HLA in healthy donors (dated by TCRdb to 2017 to 2019). Turning to the overall study: According to an earlier analysis of around 600 of the donors, about 180 million T cells yielded over 100 million unique TCR beta sequences and roughly 280 Gb of sequence data. Donor age, sex, ethnicity and CMV serostatus were compiled alongside the repertoire data. In a later genetic analysis, genome-wide SNP genotypes for about three fifths of the roughly 670 donors were used, and that subset was treated as a discovery cohort. Besides the first cohort of some 670 subjects, a separate validation cohort made up of over 100 different subjects was used. An early release covering roughly 640 HLA-typed donors comprised approximately 300 gigabases of sequencing data and around 85 million unique TCR sequences. To predict cytomegalovirus infection status, the study brought together high-throughput TCR immunosequencing, statistical association of individual TCRs with disease status, and machine learning. The number of donors typed differed by locus, with roughly 629-640 for A, B, C, DRB1 and DQB1, more than 500 for DQA1, approximately 570 for DPA1, and around 430 for DPB1. HLA typing included class I and class II loci at four-digit resolution. The T cell repertoires of several hundred subjects were profiled by immunosequencing and related to cytomegalovirus serostatus. An earlier analysis of around 540 of the donors applied high-throughput TCR beta sequencing to assess whether each TCR beta V gene segment acted as functional or pseudogenic. Every repertoire in the discovery cohort had been generated on one and the same sequencing platform. The study aimed to test whether signatures of past pathogen exposure could be identified by cataloging public T cell receptors. A later analysis re-analyzed previously published TCR beta repertoires from roughly 630 donors and added high-resolution HLA genotyping to study TCR occurrence patterns. Of the 398 genotyped donors, approximately 80% fell in the genetic ancestry cluster associated with self-reported Caucasian donors. Roughly five DR-DQ haplotypes were handled as single units for association and clustering, since linkage in the cohort was strong. Rather than drawing on any new phenotypic data, the later analysis identified candidate immune exposures from TCR beta sequences and the way those sequences occurred across donors. Across approximately 400 genotyped donors of the cohort, an average of about 240,000 unique TCR beta nucleotide sequences per donor were sequenced, and roughly a sixth of those sequences were non-productive. Overall results and qualifications from the work: The sequencing pipeline was judged likely to have produced a cluster of highly shared sequence variants as a technical artifact. A further reported finding was that TCR beta sequences accurately predicted the HLA-A and HLA-B alleles for most subjects in the first cohort. Correlated functional status among segregating V segments might reflect linkage disequilibrium, but an unknown experimental factor could not be ruled out. The study listed around 160 TCR beta chains as associated with cytomegalovirus. A later analysis found that TCR association rates varied across HLA loci, with DRB1 alleles showing the most associated TCRs and HLA-C alleles the fewest. Only TCR beta chains were sequenced in this cohort, and the absence of alpha or paired-chain data limited detectable features. In vitro tests confirmed that a few of the cytomegalovirus-associated TCR beta chains recognize cytomegalovirus antigens. The 87-base-pair reads could not distinguish some IMGT-functional V segments, including TRBV6-2 and TRBV6-3, so those segments were excluded. V-gene and J-gene trimming of TCR beta chains was associated with a missense DCLRE1C variant in a later genetic analysis, and the association was replicated in an independent cohort. Sequencing depth was assumed to be roughly uniform across donors in the presence/absence analyses, though that assumption may not hold. According to a later analysis, most CMV-associated TCR beta chains appeared to be HLA-restricted, and the HLA associations seemed to be driven largely by CMV exposure. In both the original and validation cohorts, the classifier was reported to diagnose cytomegalovirus status with high specificity and sensitivity. About 17 rarely observed V segments, including chromosome 9 orphons, were excluded from the earlier analysis of a few hundred of the donors because counts were too low. HLA typing was unavailable for some donors at each locus, so association tests used only the typed subset. Across donors, most TCR sequences were observed very rarely, whereas some public TCRs were present in many individuals. Strong co-occurrence of HLA alleles, especially DR and DQ, made assigning TCR associations to individual alleles difficult. Immune exposure information for the cohort was limited to CMV serostatus. At a false discovery rate of 0.05, a later analysis linked under 20,000 TCR beta sequences to specific HLA alleles. In an earlier analysis of 587 of the donors, most TCR beta V segments appeared in productive rearrangements about 87% or about 30% of the time, broadly matching IMGT annotations. A later genetic analysis reported fewer N-insertions in productive TCRs among donors in an Asian-associated ancestry cluster than the roughly 670-donor mean. In a later analysis, HLA-associated TCR beta chains showed more clonal expansion and lower generation probabilities than non-associated chains that were equally common. In a later analysis, several top co-occurrence clusters were reported to appear linked to parvovirus B19, influenza, CMV and Epstein-Barr virus. The authors suggested that the approach could potentially be generalized to other disease states and immunological phenotypes.

Libraries were constructed by the immunoSEQ multiplex PCR assay. For the multiplex PCR, a mixture combining 60 forward primers for TCR Vbeta segments and 13 reverse primers for TCR Jbeta segments was used. The CDR3 region of rearranged TCR beta genes was amplified from genomic DNA by a multiplex PCR assay. The amplified TCR beta libraries were sequenced on the Illumina HiSeq System as 87-base-pair reads. The paper's processing steps were these. Across the roughly 700 repertoires, a later analysis counted roughly 84 million unique TCR beta chains, 8.5 million to 12 million of which were shared by at least two donors. Raw reads were error-corrected and collapsed into unique sequences by a nearest-neighbor algorithm in which closely related sequences were merged to remove PCR and sequencing errors. CDR3 sequences were aligned to IMGT reference sequences to assign V, D and J gene segments. For a sequence to be retained, a match of at least six nucleotides was required to both a V gene segment and a J gene segment. Rearrangements were classified as productive when the CDR3 lacked stop codons and remained in frame with V and J, and all other rearrangements were classified as non-productive. CDR3 was defined according to IMGT convention as the region running from the second conserved V-encoded cysteine to the conserved J-encoded phenylalanine. The earlier analysis of about 640 of the donors excluded any sequence lacking an unambiguous match to a single V gene segment. An earlier analysis of about 600 of the donors called V segments functional above 56.7% productive rearrangements and segregating when the between-donor standard deviation exceeded 5%. To diagnose cytomegalovirus status from the catalog of TCR beta chain sequences, a statistical classification framework was built. V and J gene assignment, in a later analysis, came from comparing TCR nucleotide sequences with IMGT/GENE-DB human TR gene sequences. The TCRdist pipeline was used in a later analysis to assign CDR3 sequences and most-parsimonious VDJ recombination scenarios. In a later analysis, every TCR beta chain was defined by the combination of its CDR3 amino acid sequence and its V-gene family, and reads without a unique V-gene family were dropped. To address suspected cross-contamination and a sequencing artifact, a later analysis removed several hundred highly shared, low-generation-probability nucleotide sequences. In a later analysis, a clonal expansion index was calculated for each public chain from normalized within-repertoire ranks of inferred template counts. In a later analysis, generation probabilities were computed with a VDJ recombination model fitted to out-of-frame rearrangements, and the resulting probabilities were checked against IGoR. Hypergeometric tests were used in a later analysis to score TCR-TCR, TCR-HLA and TCR-CMV co-occurrence, with a repertoire-size bias correction applied to the TCR pairs. To estimate false discovery rates, a later analysis permuted the HLA or CMV assignments 20 times. In a later analysis, co-occurring TCRs were grouped with DBSCAN, and TCRdist sequence similarity was added when clustering was performed within HLA-allele-positive subsets. Repertoires with fewer than 30,000 or more than 120,000 public chains were left out of co-occurrence clustering, as were a handful of repertoires with anomalous nucleotide sharing. As stored in TCRdb, this immuneACCESS dataset retains in-frame rearrangements with V and J assigned. A fraction of the clones does not appear; measured against another copy, unresolved V genes explain less than half of the discrepancy, and the remainder lacks a known reason. That table supplies the V and J calls and clone size; D and trimming were determined from the DNA. The sample table records 100,000 to 150,000 clones; roughly 80% of these occur just once. The top ten clonotypes cover over 2.5% of the sample.

CDR1 and CDR2, looked up from the germline V gene (reference sequence), are LNHNV and YYDKDF. V was cut back by 1 base and J by 4 bases, leaving a gap of 14 bases between them. Reading from cysteine to phenylalanine, the CDR3 counts 16 amino acids. Only the CDR3 part of the read is kept: 48 bases, read in frame from the first base. The cohort was made up of roughly 670 healthy bone marrow donors. Cohort members were all nominally healthy when sampled, although unrecorded immune exposures were likely present. The donor was CMV seronegative and belonged to the group of over 350 seronegative cohort members. Every donor gave a peripheral blood sample, and the peripheral blood mononuclear cells from that sample were used for TCR beta sequencing. Genomic DNA was extracted from the blood cell samples with the Qiagen DNeasy Blood Extraction Kit. To note about this clone: No antigen is known for it. There are no base qualities to consult, and no much larger clone falls within one base.

Sequences were obtained from PBMCs. This clonotype was obtained from a male donor in good health and CMV-seronegative. The V and J segments used are TRBV15 and TRBJ1-3; the D segment could be TRBD1, given 6 matching bases. The DNA sequence follows: TGTGCCACCAGCAGAGTGCAGGGGCCCCTCGGAAACACCATATATTTT. This sequence encodes CATSRVQGPLGNTIYF.